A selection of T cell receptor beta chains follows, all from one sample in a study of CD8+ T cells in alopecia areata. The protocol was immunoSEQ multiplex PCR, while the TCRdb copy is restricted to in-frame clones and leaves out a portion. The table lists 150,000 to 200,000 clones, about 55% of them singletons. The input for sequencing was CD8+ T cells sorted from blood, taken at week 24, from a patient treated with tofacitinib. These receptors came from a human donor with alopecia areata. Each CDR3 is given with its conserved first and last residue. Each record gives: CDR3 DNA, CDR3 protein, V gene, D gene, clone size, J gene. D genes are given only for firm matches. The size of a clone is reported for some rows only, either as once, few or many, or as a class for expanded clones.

TGTGCCAGCAGTGTCCAGCGTGGCGAGCAGTACTTC | CASSVQRGEQYF | TRBV25-1 | NA | few | TRBJ2-7
TGCGCCAGCAGCTTGGCCGCAGCGGGGGGGTCTAGCACAGATACGCAGTATTTT | CASSLAAAGGSSTDTQYF | TRBV5-1 | TRBD2 | once | TRBJ2-3
TGCAGCGGGGGAATCCAGGGGGTCCAAGAGACCCAGTACTTC | CSGGIQGVQETQYF | TRBV29-1 | TRBD1 | few | TRBJ2-5
TGTGCCAGCAGCCCCTCGGAGGGGAACTATGGCTACACCTTC | CASSPSEGNYGYTF | TRBV9 | NA | few | TRBJ1-2
TGCGCCAGCAGCCAAATCGGGACGACAGGCTACGAGCAGTACTTC | CASSQIGTTGYEQYF | TRBV4-1 | NA | NA | TRBJ2-7
TGCAGCGTTGAAGAAGCCGGGACAGGAAGCTACGAGCAGTACTTC | CSVEEAGTGSYEQYF | TRBV29-1 | TRBD1 | NA | TRBJ2-7
TGTGCCAGCAGTTTCTACGGGGAAAACTATGGCTACACCTTC | CASSFYGENYGYTF | TRBV28 | NA | NA | TRBJ1-2
TGTGCCAGCAGCCCCAGGACAGGGCTACTCGATGAGCAGTTCTTC | CASSPRTGLLDEQFF | TRBV7-8 | TRBD1 | NA | TRBJ2-1
TGCGCCAGCAGCCAAGATCTGGGTGGGGGCACTGAAGCTTTCTTT | CASSQDLGGGTEAFF | TRBV4-3 | NA | few | TRBJ1-1
TGTGCCAGCAGTGAAGATGTTTCCAGTAATGAAAAACTGTTTTTT | CASSEDVSSNEKLFF | TRBV2 | NA | few | TRBJ1-4
TGTGCCAGCAGCTCCTCTGGGGGAATGAACACTGAAGCTTTCTTT | CASSSSGGMNTEAFF | TRBV7-8 | NA | NA | TRBJ1-1
TGTGCCAGTAGTGGAGACGAAATCGCCGGGGAGCTGTTTTTT | CASSGDEIAGELFF | TRBV19 | NA | few | TRBJ2-2
TGTGCCAGCTCACCACCGGAAGGGGAAGGATACGAGCAGTACTTC | CASSPPEGEGYEQYF | TRBV18 | NA | NA | TRBJ2-7
TGCGCCAGCCGCTCCCGGAAGAACACTGAAGCTTTCTTT | CASRSRKNTEAFF | TRBV23-1 | NA | NA | TRBJ1-1
TGTGCCTGGAGTTTAGGGGGCCGCGAGCAGTACTTC | CAWSLGGREQYF | TRBV30 | TRBD1 | NA | TRBJ2-7
TGTGCCAGTAGTATCGATTTGTCAGATACGCAGTATTTT | CASSIDLSDTQYF | TRBV19 | NA | NA | TRBJ2-3
TGTGCCAGCAGCCTCAAGGACAGGGGTGGGGATGGCTACACCTTC | CASSLKDRGGDGYTF | TRBV7-2 | TRBD1 | NA | TRBJ1-2
TGCGCCAGCAGCCAAATTTCCTACAATGAGCAGTTCTTC | CASSQISYNEQFF | TRBV4-3 | NA | NA | TRBJ2-1
TGCGCCAGCAGCCAAGATATTGGTATCCGCGATCAGCCCCAGCATTTT | CASSQDIGIRDQPQHF | TRBV4-3 | NA | NA | TRBJ1-5
TGCAGCGTTACGACAGGAGGCGCGTCTGAAGCTTTCTTT | CSVTTGGASEAFF | TRBV29-1 | NA | NA | TRBJ1-1
TGTGCCTGGAGCCGGGACACAGCCTACGAGCAGTACTTC | CAWSRDTAYEQYF | TRBV30 | NA | NA | TRBJ2-7
TGTGCCAGCAGCTATTCGTCTGGTCCCACCGGGGAGCTGTTTTTT | CASSYSSGPTGELFF | TRBV7-3 | NA | NA | TRBJ2-2
TGCAGCGTGGAGGGGACAGCAGAATCCTACGAGCAGTACTTC | CSVEGTAESYEQYF | TRBV29-1 | NA | once | TRBJ2-7
TGTGCCAGCAGTTTCGGAAAAAACGAGCAGTACTTC | CASSFGKNEQYF | TRBV27 | NA | many | TRBJ2-7
TGTGCCAGCAGTTGGGCAGGGAAAAAAAAGAACACTGAAGCTTTCTTT | CASSWAGKKKNTEAFF | TRBV27 | NA | NA | TRBJ1-1
TGCAGCGTTGAGGCAGGGGGGGATGAAAAACTGTTTTTT | CSVEAGGDEKLFF | TRBV29-1 | TRBD1 | NA | TRBJ1-4
TGTGCCAGCACCTTTGGCAGGAGCTCCTACGAGCAGTACTTC | CASTFGRSSYEQYF | TRBV7-9 | NA | NA | TRBJ2-7
TGTGCCAGCAGCTTAGGCCAGAATCAGCCCCAGCATTTT | CASSLGQNQPQHF | TRBV7-9 | NA | few | TRBJ1-5
TGTGCCACCAGCAGAGGGACAGGGATTAATCAGCCCCAGCATTTT | CATSRGTGINQPQHF | TRBV15 | TRBD1 | NA | TRBJ1-5
TGTGCCAGCAGCCCCCTCGGCAGGGGTCACGAGCAGTACTTC | CASSPLGRGHEQYF | TRBV7-2 | NA | few | TRBJ2-7
TGTGCCAGCAGTGAAGGGAGTGGGCGATTTGAAGCTTTCTTT | CASSEGSGRFEAFF | TRBV2 | NA | NA | TRBJ1-1
TGTGCCAGCAGCTCCCAAACCAACAGCCCCTGGGGCTACACCTTC | CASSSQTNSPWGYTF | TRBV13 | NA | NA | TRBJ1-2
TGTGCCACTAGAGGGGGAGGCTCTGGGGCCAACGTCCTGACTTTC | CATRGGGSGANVLTF | TRBV19 | NA | NA | TRBJ2-6
TGTGCCAGCAGCCCGGCAGGAGGGCAGCCCCAGCATTTT | CASSPAGGQPQHF | TRBV27 | NA | NA | TRBJ1-5
TGCGCCAGCAGACCGGGGGGGAACAATGAGCAGTTCTTC | CASRPGGNNEQFF | TRBV5-1 | TRBD2 | NA | TRBJ2-1
TGCGCCAGCAGCCAAGATGCAAGCCCCCAAGAGACCCAGTACTTC | CASSQDASPQETQYF | TRBV4-3 | NA | NA | TRBJ2-5
TGCGCCAGCAGCCACGAAGGGGGTGACTATGGCTACACCTTC | CASSHEGGDYGYTF | TRBV4-3 | NA | NA | TRBJ1-2
TGTGCCAGCAGTTTATCCCCGGGGAGAACCGGGCAGTACTTC | CASSLSPGRTGQYF | TRBV27 | NA | NA | TRBJ2-7
TGCAGCGTTGTCGTTGAGAACACTGAAGCTTTCTTT | CSVVVENTEAFF | TRBV29-1 | NA | NA | TRBJ1-1
TGTGCTAGCAACTCGGGACAGTCCTATGGCTACACCTTC | CASNSGQSYGYTF | TRBV12-5 | TRBD1 | few | TRBJ1-2
TGCAGCGTTGTGGAAGGTGCTAACTATGGCTACACCTTC | CSVVEGANYGYTF | TRBV29-1 | NA | many | TRBJ1-2